This record looks at one T cell receptor (beta chain) sequence and its context. These data originate in a study of sequential checkpoint blockade in melanoma. Study in general: Randomization was 1:1 between first-line nivolumab→ipilimumab and ipilimumab→nivolumab. Maintenance nivolumab came after either treatment sequence.

Described treatment: randomized to nivolumab then ipilimumab (arm A) or the reverse (arm B). PBMC sorting kept live CD3+CD8+ cells without CD19 or CD56. Germline CDR1 MNHEY, CDR2 SVGAGI. The CDR3 extends over 15 amino acids. Trimming shortened V by 5 bases and J by 0 bases, and 13 bases separated the two germline ends. Using immunoSEQ multiplex PCR, the repertoire was profiled, and TCRdb retains in-frame clones only, with some absent. The sample records 13,000 or so clones, less than 70% being singletons. This receptor was identified in a human donor with melanoma. The starting material was CD8+ T cells sorted from blood (inferred from file names), obtained from a patient given nivolumab and ipilimumab in sequence. The chain recombines TRBV6-5 with TRBJ2-5, with TRBD1 as a possible D gene (5 bases). CDR3 residues: CASSPQGLDQETQYF. CDR3 DNA sequence: TGTGCCAGCAGTCCCCAGGGCCTAGACCAAGAGACCCAGTACTTC.